This entry lists 20 T cell receptor beta chains sequenced from one sample in a study of tissue T cells after allogeneic stem cell transplantation. Sequenced by immunoSEQ multiplex PCR; TCRdb stores in-frame clones only, minus some. The sample lists around 6,000 clones; 63% were seen once. The specimen comprised duodenum tissue, sampled at autopsy. These receptors came from a woman aged 18-50 years with breast cancer.

The V and J genes are TRBV18 and TRBJ2-7, with TRBD1 identical over 7 bases. CDR1 is KGHSH and CDR2 is LQKENI in the germline V gene. Trimming took 3 bases from V and 3 from J; bases not matched to a gene: 8. This CDR3 comprises 15 residues. DNA for the CDR3: TGTGCCAGCTCACCCGGAAGGGGGCGCGACTACGAGCAGTACTTC. Protein product: CASSPGRGRDYEQYF.

This chain joins TRBV6-5 and TRBJ2-1, with D possibly TRBD1 on 5 matching bases. The V end was cut by 10 bases, the J end by 0 bases, with 16 bases between. CDR1 is MNHEY, CDR2 SVGAGI, per germline. The CDR3 loop spans 15 amino acids. The CDR3 nucleotides are TGTGCCATCTCGTCAGGGTTAAGCTCCTACAATGAGCAGTTCTTC. Translated, it gives CAISSGLSSYNEQFF.

V and J are TRBV2 and TRBJ2-3; weak D call: TRBD2 (6 bases). V lost 5 bases to trimming and J lost 1 base, with 10 bases between them. This CDR3 comprises 14 residues. Germline V gene lookup returns CDR1 SNHLY and CDR2 FYNNEI. In nucleotides, the CDR3 is TGTGCCAGCAGTAAACTAGCCCGCACAGATACGCAGTATTTT. Protein: CASSKLARTDTQYF.

This chain uses TRBV7-9 with TRBJ2-1; 8 bases map to TRBD1. This CDR3 has 16 residues. CDR1 SEHNR and CDR2 FQNEAQ come from the germline V gene (reference sequence). V lost 8 bases and J lost 3; bases outside the gene matches: 12. This CDR3 is CASGGHLDRGYNEQFF. In DNA, the CDR3 is TGTGCCAGCGGCGGTCACCTAGACAGGGGCTACAATGAGCAGTTCTTC.

V and J are TRBV6-1 and TRBJ1-2, with D unresolved. Trimming cost V 3 bases and J 2 bases, with 10 bases left between them. The CDR3 length is 14 residues. Germline V CDR1 and CDR2: MNHNS, SASEGT. The CDR3 loop reads CASSDRWQNYGYTF. In DNA form, the CDR3 reads TGTGCCAGCAGTGACCGGTGGCAGAACTATGGCTACACCTTC.

The rearrangement links TRBV2 to TRBJ1-1; tentatively, D is TRBD1 (5 bases). The germline CDR1 and CDR2 sequences are SNHLY and FYNNEI. This CDR3 comprises 13 residues. V shed 6 bases and J shed 4 bases, with 12 bases lying between them. DNA for the CDR3: TGTGCCAGCAGGGGGGAGCGGGGCACTGAAGCTTTCTTT. Its protein product is CASRGERGTEAFF.

Concerning this clone itself: A junction boundary mismatches the germline segment, possibly from a read error. This chain joins TRBV6-1 and TRBJ2-7; 7 nucleotides agree with TRBD2. Germline V CDR1 and CDR2: MNHNS, SASEGT. This CDR3 has 14 amino acids. CDR3 loop: CASSEPPMVSGTDF. The CDR3 bases are TGTGCCAGCAGTGAACCCCCCATGGTCAGCGGGACCGACTTC.

The chain is built from TRBV7-2 and TRBJ1-1; 8 positions agree with TRBD1. The germline CDR1 and CDR2 sequences are SGHTA and FQGNSA. The CDR3 is 16 residues long. With 5 bases clipped from V and 5 bases from J, the junction kept 13 bases outside the gene matches. In DNA, the CDR3 is TGTGCCAGCAGCCCCCGCCGTACAGGGGGAGAGACTGAAGCTTTCTTT. Protein: CASSPRRTGGETEAFF.

Of note for this clone: Other DNA sequences within the sample encode an identical CDR3. The chain uses TRBV6-2 or TRBV6-3 and TRBJ2-1, with D hard to call. This CDR3 is 14 amino acids long. Germline CDR1 and CDR2: MNHEY and SVGEGT. V shed 0 bases and J shed 4 bases, with 7 bases lying between them. The CDR3 here is CASSYSSVYNEQFF. The CDR3 DNA reads as TGTGCCAGCAGTTACTCTTCCGTATACAATGAGCAGTTCTTC.

The chain carries TRBV28 and TRBJ1-2, with a possible D match to TRBD1 (5 bases). The V gene lost 6 bases and the J gene lost 10 bases, with 24 bases spanning the gap. CDR3 length: 15 residues. Looked up from germline, CDR1 is MDHEN and CDR2 is SYDVKM. The CDR3 loop reads CASSSIYQGGASYTF. CDR3 bases: TGTGCCAGCAGCTCGATCTACCAAGGAGGGGCTTCCTACACCTTC.

The chain recombines TRBV28 with TRBJ1-6; D unresolved. Trimming left V 5 bases short and J 6 bases short, with 2 bases between. Germline CDR1 is MDHEN and CDR2 is SYDVKM. CDR3 length equals 11 residues. This CDR3 is CASSTNSPLHF. The CDR3 DNA reads TGTGCCAGCAGTACTAATTCACCCCTCCACTTT.

This clone was detected a few times. The CDR3 sequence is CASSQIRDRDQPQHF. CDR3 sequence (DNA): TGTGCCAGCAGTCAAATCCGGGACAGAGATCAGCCCCAGCATTTT. The chain couples TRBV6-6 to TRBJ1-5, with 7 bases lining up with TRBD1. V shed 5 bases and J 5 bases; nucleotides not matched to a gene: 9. CDR3 length: 15 amino acids. Germline loops: CDR1 MNHNY, CDR2 SVGAGI (reference sequence).

V gene TRBV25-1 combines with J gene TRBJ2-3; D call uncertain. Germline CDR1 is MGHDK and CDR2 is SYGVNS. V was shortened by 2 bases and J by 5 bases, with 8 bases between the two germline ends. The CDR3 sequence is 13 residues long. The DNA of the CDR3 is TGTGCCAGCAGTGAACAAAGCTTAGATACGCAGTATTTT. Translated, it gives CASSEQSLDTQYF.

The chain recombines TRBV4-1 with TRBJ1-3, with D hard to call. With 4 bases removed from V and 7 bases from J, the gap between germline ends came to 17 bases. The CDR3 runs 15 residues. Germline loops: CDR1 MGHRA, CDR2 YSYEKL. For the CDR3, the DNA is TGCGCCAGCAGCCCCATGATTGGGGAAAGCAACACCATATATTTT. It yields the protein CASSPMIGESNTIYF.

This clone is large (0.1 to 1%) in the sample. The rearrangement uses TRBV30 and TRBJ1-6, with 8 bases matching TRBD1. The length of the CDR3 is 15 residues. J gave up 0 bases and V 6 bases, and 4 bases lay outside the gene matches. Germline V gene lookup returns CDR1 GTSNPN and CDR2 SVGIG (reference sequence). This chain's CDR3 is CACGQGSSYNSPLHF. The CDR3 bases are TGTGCCTGCGGACAGGGAAGCTCCTATAATTCACCCCTCCACTTT.

The rearrangement links TRBV29-1 to TRBJ2-3; D call uncertain. From germline, CDR1 is SQVTM and CDR2 ANQGSEA. The V gene lost 6 bases and the J gene lost 6 bases, with 19 bases spanning the gap. The CDR3 is made up of 14 amino acids. DNA of the CDR3: TGCAGCGTGGAATTTGCGGACGGGCTGGATACGCAGTATTTT. Residues: CSVEFADGLDTQYF.

By sample share, this clone is medium-sized. This sequence joins TRBV3-1 (or the pseudogene TRBV3-2) and TRBJ2-7; no reliable D call. The CDR3 spans 14 residues. The germline CDR1 and CDR2 sequences are LGHDT and YNNKEL (reference sequence). V lost 0 bases and J 2 bases, leaving 8 bases between the germline ends. CDR3 residues: CASSQDRSTYEQYF. CDR3 coding DNA: TGTGCCAGCAGCCAAGACCGGTCCACCTACGAGCAGTACTTC.

This rearrangement joins TRBV6-5 to TRBJ2-7; TRBD2 is a possible D gene (5 bases). V lost 2 bases, J lost 9 bases, and 14 bases lay in between. CDR1 and CDR2 (germline): MNHEY, SVGAGI. CDR3 length equals 13 residues. As DNA, the CDR3 is TGTGCCAGCAGTTACATCGCAGGACTCATGCAGTACTTC. Translation: CASSYIAGLMQYF.

This clone occurred a few times. This chain links TRBV12-5 with TRBJ2-5; D is uncertain. The CDR3 sequence is 12 residues long. With 1 base removed from V and 4 bases from J, the gap between germline ends came to 4 bases. Germline V gene data show CDR1 as LGHNT and CDR2 as FRNRAP. DNA of the CDR3: TGTGCTAGTGGTTTGGGTGGAGAGACCCAGTACTTC. It codes for CASGLGGETQYF.

A word on this clone: This sample also contains other DNA sequences that code for the same CDR3. The chain is built from TRBV6-2 or TRBV6-3 and TRBJ2-7, with D unresolved. The length of the CDR3 is 13 residues. V was pared by 3 bases and J by 3 bases, with 9 bases between. CDR1 is MNHEY and CDR2 is SVGEGT in the germline V gene. CDR3 nucleotide sequence: TGTGCCAGCAGTTATGTATCGGGCTACGAGCAGTACTTC. It translates to CASSYVSGYEQYF.